Listed below are T cell receptor beta chains from one sample, sequenced in a study of T cell repertoires in cytomegalovirus infection. TCRdb fed the reads into MiXCR, producing one record per CDR3 protein. The table records roughly 500,000 distinct CDR3 sequences, approximately 11% of them present only once. Sequencing was done on a sample of PBMCs. These receptors were collected from a human donor in good health (CMV status not recorded). Some clones in this sample may be carry-over from other donors' samples. CDR3s include the opening cysteine and the closing phenylalanine or tryptophan. Fields, in order: D gene, J gene, V gene, clone size, CDR3 protein, CDR3 DNA. D genes are given only for firm matches. Expanded clones are given a class, and other clones once, few, many or no size at all.

>.|TRBJ1-4|TRBV2|.
CASRRSEKLFF
TGTGCCAGCAGGCGGAGTGAAAAACTGTTTTTT
>.|TRBJ1-5|TRBV6-1|many
CASSPNGGPQPQHF
TGTGCCAGCAGCCCAAACGGGGGGCCTCAGCCCCAGCATTTT
>.|TRBJ2-1|TRBV12-3/TRBV12-4|.
CASSPGLNFEQFF
TGTGCCAGCAGCCCCGGCCTTAATTTTGAGCAGTTCTTC
>TRBD1|TRBJ1-6|TRBV27|.
CASSPIGTGGWDSPLHF
TGTGCCAGCAGCCCTATCGGGACAGGGGGTTGGGATTCACCCCTCCACTTT
>.|TRBJ2-7|TRBV20-1|many
CSARDQWEEIYEQYF
TGCAGTGCTAGAGATCAGTGGGAGGAGATTTACGAGCAGTACTTC
>.|TRBJ2-7|TRBV9|.
CASSGGGRDEQYF
TGTGCCAGCAGCGGGGGGGGGCGCGACGAGCAGTACTTC
>.|TRBJ2-2|TRBV12-3/TRBV12-4|many
CASSLQGGTGELFF
TGTGCCAGCAGTCTACAGGGAGGCACCGGGGAGCTGTTTTTT
>.|TRBJ2-3|TRBV10-3|many
CAISEYGSTDTQYF
TGTGCCATCAGTGAATATGGTAGCACAGATACGCAGTATTTT
>.|TRBJ1-2|TRBV12-3/TRBV12-4|many
CASISGYPYYGYTF
TGTGCCAGCATCTCTGGATACCCTTACTATGGCTACACCTTC
>.|TRBJ2-5|TRBV7-2|many
CASSYREMSETQYF
TGTGCCAGCAGCTACAGGGAGATGTCGGAGACCCAGTACTTC